This T cell receptor (beta chain) was sequenced during a study of beta chain features in type 1 diabetes. This clone was seen a handful of times. The antigen is not known. The isolated RNA, all of it, was reverse transcribed, so expressed TCRB transcripts were what got sequenced. The repertoire was sequenced with immunoSEQ multiplex PCR; TCRdb's copy has only in-frame clones and lacks some. The sample includes under 800,000 clones, 15% of them seen just once. The CDR3 consists of 15 residues. Between the trimmed V and J ends, which lost 8 bases and 2 bases, there was a span of 15 bases. Per the germline V gene, CDR1 is SNHLY and CDR2 is FYNNEI. General observations from the study: Because the template was cDNA, high-expressing cells might be over-represented. TCRB CDR3s were moderately but significantly shorter in Type 1 diabetes patients in all four CD4+ subsets.

The chain links TRBV2 to TRBJ2-2, with D possibly being TRBD1 or TRBD2 (5 bases each). Sequencing input: naive CD4+ T cells from blood. This TCR was sampled from a man aged 18-30 years in good health. The CDR3 spells CASRGEGRNTGELFF. The CDR3 nucleotides read TGTGCCAGCCGAGGTGAGGGGCGCAACACCGGGGAGCTGTTTTTT.